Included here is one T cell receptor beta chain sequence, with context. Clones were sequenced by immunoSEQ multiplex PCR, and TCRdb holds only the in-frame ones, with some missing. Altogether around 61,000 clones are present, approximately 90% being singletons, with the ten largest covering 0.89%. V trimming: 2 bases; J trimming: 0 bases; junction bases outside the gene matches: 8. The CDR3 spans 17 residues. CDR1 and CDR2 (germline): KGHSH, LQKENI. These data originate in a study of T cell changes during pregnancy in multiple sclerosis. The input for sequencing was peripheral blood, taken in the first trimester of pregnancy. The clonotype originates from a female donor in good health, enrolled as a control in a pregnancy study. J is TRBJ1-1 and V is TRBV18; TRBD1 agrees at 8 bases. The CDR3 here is CASSPALTGGVNTEAFF. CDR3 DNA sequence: TGTGCCAGCTCACCAGCTCTCACAGGGGGAGTGAACACTGAAGCTTTCTTT.